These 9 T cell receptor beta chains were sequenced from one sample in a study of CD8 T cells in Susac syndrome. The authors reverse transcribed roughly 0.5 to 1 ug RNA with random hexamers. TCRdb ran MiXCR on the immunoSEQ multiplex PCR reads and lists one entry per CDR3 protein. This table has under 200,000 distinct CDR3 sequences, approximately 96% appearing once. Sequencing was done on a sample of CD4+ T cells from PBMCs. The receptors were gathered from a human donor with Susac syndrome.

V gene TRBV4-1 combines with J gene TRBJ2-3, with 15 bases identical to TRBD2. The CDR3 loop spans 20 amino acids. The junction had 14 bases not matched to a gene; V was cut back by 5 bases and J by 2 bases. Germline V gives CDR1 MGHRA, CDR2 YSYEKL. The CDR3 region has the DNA TGCGCCAGCAGCAAGATCCCGGGACTAGCGGGGGGAGTAACCACAGATACGCAGTATTTT. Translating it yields CASSKIPGLAGGVTTDTQYF.

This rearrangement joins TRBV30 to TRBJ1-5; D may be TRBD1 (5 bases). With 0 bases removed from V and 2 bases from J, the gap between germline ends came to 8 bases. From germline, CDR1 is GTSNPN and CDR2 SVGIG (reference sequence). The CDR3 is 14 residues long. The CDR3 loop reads CAWSVGGGNQPQHF. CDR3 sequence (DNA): TGTGCCTGGAGTGTGGGAGGGGGCAATCAGCCCCAGCATTTT.

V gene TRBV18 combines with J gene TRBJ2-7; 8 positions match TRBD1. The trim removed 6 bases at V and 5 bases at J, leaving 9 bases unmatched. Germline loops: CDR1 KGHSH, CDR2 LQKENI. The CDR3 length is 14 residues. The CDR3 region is CASSRQGQEDEQYF. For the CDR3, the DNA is TGTGCCAGCTCCAGACAGGGGCAGGAGGACGAGCAGTACTTC.

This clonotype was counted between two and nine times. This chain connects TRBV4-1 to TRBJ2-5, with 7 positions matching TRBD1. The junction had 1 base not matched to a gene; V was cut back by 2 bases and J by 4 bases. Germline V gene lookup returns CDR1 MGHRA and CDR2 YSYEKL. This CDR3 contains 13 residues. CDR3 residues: CASSQNRGETQYF. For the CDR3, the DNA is TGCGCCAGCAGCCAAAACAGGGGAGAGACCCAGTACTTC.

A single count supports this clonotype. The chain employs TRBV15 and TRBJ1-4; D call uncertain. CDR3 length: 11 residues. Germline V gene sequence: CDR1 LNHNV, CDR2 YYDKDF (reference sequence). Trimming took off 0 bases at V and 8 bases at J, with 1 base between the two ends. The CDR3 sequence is CATSREEKLFF. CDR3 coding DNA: TGTGCCACCAGCAGAGAAGAAAAACTGTTTTTT. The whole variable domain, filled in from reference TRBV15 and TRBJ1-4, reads DAMVIQNPRYQVTQFGKPVTLSCSQTLNHNVMYWYQQKSSQAPKLLFHYYDKDFNNEADTPDNFQSRRPNTSFCFLDIRSPGLGDTAMYLCATSREEKLFFGSGTQLSVL.

The CDR3, as DNA: TGTGCCACCAGAGGACAGGGCAATAATTCACCCCTCCACTTT. This encodes CATRGQGNNSPLHF. V gene TRBV15 combines with J gene TRBJ1-6; 8 nucleotides align to TRBD1. Germline CDR1 is LNHNV and CDR2 is YYDKDF (reference sequence). This CDR3 has 14 residues. V lost 6 bases to trimming and J lost 5 bases; unmatched junction nucleotides: 3. Based on the CDR3 plus reference TRBV15 and TRBJ1-6, the full variable domain is DAMVIQNPRYQVTQFGKPVTLSCSQTLNHNVMYWYQQKSSQAPKLLFHYYDKDFNNEADTPDNFQSRRPNTSFCFLDIRSPGLGDTAMYLCATRGQGNNSPLHFGNGTRLTVT.

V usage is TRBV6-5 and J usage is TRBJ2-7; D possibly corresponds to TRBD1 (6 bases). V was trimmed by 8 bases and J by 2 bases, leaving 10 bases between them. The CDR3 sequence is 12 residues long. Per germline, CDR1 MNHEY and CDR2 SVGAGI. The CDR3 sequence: CASFGQPYEQYF. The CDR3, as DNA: TGTGCCAGCTTCGGACAGCCCTACGAGCAGTACTTC.

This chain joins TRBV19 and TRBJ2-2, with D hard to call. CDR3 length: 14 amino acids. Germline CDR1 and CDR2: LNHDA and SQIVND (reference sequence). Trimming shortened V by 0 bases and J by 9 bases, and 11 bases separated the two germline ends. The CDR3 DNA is TGTGCCAGTAGTATAGAACCCCTTTCCCGGGAGCTGTTTTTT. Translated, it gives CASSIEPLSRELFF.

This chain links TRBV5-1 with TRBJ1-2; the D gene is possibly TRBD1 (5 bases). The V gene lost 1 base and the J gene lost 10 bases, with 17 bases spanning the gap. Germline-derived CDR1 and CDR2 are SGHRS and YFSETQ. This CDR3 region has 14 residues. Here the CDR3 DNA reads TGCGCCAGCAGCTTGCAGGGTGAAGATTTGGACTACACCTTC. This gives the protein CASSLQGEDLDYTF.